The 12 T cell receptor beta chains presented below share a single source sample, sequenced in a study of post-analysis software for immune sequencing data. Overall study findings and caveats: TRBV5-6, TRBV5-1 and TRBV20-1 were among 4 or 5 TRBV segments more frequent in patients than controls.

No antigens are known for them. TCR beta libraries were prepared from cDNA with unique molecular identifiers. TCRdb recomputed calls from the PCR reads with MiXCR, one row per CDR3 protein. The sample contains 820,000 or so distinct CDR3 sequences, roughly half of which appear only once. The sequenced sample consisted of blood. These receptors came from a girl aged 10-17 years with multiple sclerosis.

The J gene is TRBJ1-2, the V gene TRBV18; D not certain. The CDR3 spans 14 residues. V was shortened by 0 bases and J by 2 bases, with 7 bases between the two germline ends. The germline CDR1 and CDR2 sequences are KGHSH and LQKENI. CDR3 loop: CASSPPVLNYGYTF. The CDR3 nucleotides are TGTGCCAGCTCACCACCGGTCCTAAACTATGGCTACACCTTC.

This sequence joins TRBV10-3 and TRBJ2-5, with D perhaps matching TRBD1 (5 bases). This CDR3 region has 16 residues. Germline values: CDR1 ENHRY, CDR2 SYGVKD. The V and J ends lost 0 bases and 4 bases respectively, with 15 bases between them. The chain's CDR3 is CAISESGALWGETQYF. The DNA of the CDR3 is TGTGCCATCAGTGAGTCAGGGGCTCTCTGGGGAGAGACCCAGTACTTC.

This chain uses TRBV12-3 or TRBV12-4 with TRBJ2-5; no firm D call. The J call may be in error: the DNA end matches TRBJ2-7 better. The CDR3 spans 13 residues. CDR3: CASGPSWSYEQYF. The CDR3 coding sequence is TGTGCCAGCGGCCCCTCGTGGAGCTACGAGCAGTACTTC.

The CDR3 sequence: CSARSGVNYGYTF. In DNA, the CDR3 is TGCAGTGCTAGGTCTGGGGTTAACTATGGCTACACCTTC. The chain is built from TRBV20-1 and TRBJ1-2; D is uncertain. The V end was cut by 3 bases, the J end by 1 base, with 9 bases between. This CDR3 region has 13 residues. The germline V gene encodes CDR1 DFQATT and CDR2 SNEGSKA (reference sequence).

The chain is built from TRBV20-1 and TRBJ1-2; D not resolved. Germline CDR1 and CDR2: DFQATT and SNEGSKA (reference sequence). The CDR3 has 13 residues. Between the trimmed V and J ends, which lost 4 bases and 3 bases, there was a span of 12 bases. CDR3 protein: CSANEGADYGYTF. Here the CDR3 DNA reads TGCAGTGCTAATGAGGGAGCGGACTATGGCTACACCTTC.

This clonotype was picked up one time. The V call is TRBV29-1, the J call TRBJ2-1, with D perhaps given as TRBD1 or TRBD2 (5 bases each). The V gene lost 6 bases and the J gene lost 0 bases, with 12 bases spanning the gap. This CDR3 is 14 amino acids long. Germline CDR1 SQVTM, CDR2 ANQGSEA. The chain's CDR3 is CSVPTGLSYNEQFF. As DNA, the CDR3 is TGCAGCGTCCCAACAGGACTCTCCTACAATGAGCAGTTCTTC.

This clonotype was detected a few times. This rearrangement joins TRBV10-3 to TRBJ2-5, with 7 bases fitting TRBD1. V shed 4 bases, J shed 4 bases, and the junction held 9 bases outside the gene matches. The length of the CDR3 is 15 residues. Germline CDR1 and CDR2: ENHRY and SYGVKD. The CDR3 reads CAISGADRERETQYF. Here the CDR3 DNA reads TGTGCCATCAGTGGGGCAGACAGGGAGAGAGAGACCCAGTACTTC.

CDR3 loop: CAISEGTSYTSGEQYF. The CDR3 DNA follows: TGTGCCATCAGTGAAGGGACTAGCTACACAAGCGGCGAGCAGTACTTC. The rearrangement uses TRBV10-3 and TRBJ2-7, with 9 bases aligning to TRBD2. This CDR3 is built from 16 residues. V was clipped by 3 bases and J by 6 bases; unmatched bases: 12. Germline V gene sequence: CDR1 ENHRY, CDR2 SYGVKD.

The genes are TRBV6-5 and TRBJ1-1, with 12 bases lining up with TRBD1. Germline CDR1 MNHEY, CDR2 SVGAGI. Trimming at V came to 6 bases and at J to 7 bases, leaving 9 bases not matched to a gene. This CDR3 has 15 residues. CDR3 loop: CASRNAGTGGNEAFF. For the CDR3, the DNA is TGTGCCAGCAGAAACGCCGGGACAGGGGGCAATGAAGCTTTCTTT.

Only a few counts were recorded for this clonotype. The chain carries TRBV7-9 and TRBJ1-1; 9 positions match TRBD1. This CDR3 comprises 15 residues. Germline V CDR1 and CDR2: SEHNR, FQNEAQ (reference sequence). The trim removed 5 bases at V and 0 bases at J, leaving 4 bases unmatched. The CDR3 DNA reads TGTGCCAGCAGCACGGGACAGGGCATGAACACTGAAGCTTTCTTT. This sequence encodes CASSTGQGMNTEAFF.

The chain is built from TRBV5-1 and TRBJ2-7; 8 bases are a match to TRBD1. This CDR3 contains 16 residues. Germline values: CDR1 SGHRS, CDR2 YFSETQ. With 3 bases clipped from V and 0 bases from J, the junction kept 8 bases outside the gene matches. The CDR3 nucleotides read TGCGCCAGCAGCTCGACAGGGGCGAGGGGCTCCTACGAGCAGTACTTC. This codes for CASSSTGARGSYEQYF.

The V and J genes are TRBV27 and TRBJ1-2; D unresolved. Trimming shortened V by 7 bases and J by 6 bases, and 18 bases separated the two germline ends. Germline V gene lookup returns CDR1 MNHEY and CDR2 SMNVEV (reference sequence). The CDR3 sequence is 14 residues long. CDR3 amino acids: CASTQRGELDGYTF. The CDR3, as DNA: TGTGCCAGCACCCAAAGAGGTGAACTAGATGGCTACACCTTC.